This T cell receptor (beta chain) was recovered during a study of cytomegalovirus exposure and HLA in healthy donors. General study points: Reported performance of the classifier showed diagnosis of cytomegalovirus status with high specificity and sensitivity.

This clone was counted only a few times. Its antigen is unknown. The CDR3 sequence is 18 residues long. CDR1 is MGHRA, CDR2 YSYEKL, per germline. V shed 3 bases and J 3 bases; nucleotides not matched to a gene: 15. The table came from immunoSEQ multiplex PCR; TCRdb's copy has only in-frame clones and leaves some out. The table shows some 120,000 clones, with 85% to 90% occurring only once. The chain couples TRBV4-1 to TRBJ1-1; TRBD1 aligns across 8 bases. The TCR comes from a man aged 25-45 years in good health and CMV-seronegative. Sequences were obtained from PBMCs. The CDR3 DNA reads as TGCGCCAGCAGCCACCCGGGACAGGAAACAGTTAGATACACTGAAGCTTTCTTT. Translated: CASSHPGQETVRYTEAFF.